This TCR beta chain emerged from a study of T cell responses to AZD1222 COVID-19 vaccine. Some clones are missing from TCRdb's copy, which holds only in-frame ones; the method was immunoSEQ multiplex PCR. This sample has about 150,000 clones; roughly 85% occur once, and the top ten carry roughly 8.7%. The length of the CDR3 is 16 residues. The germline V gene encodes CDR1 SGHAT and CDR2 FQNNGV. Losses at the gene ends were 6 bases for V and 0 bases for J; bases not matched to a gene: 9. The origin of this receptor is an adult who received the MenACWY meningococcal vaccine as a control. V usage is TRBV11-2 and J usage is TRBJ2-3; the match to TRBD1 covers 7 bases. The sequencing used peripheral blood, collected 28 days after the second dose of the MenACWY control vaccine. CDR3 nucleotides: TGTGCCAGCAGAAATCCCGGGACAGAGAGCACAGATACGCAGTATTTT. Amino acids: CASRNPGTESTDTQYF. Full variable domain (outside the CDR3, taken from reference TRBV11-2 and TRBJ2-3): EAGVAQSPRYKIIEKRQSVAFWCNPISGHATLYWYQQILGQGPKLLIQFQNNGVVDDSQLPKDRFSAERLKGVDSTLKIQPAKLEDSAVYLCASRNPGTESTDTQYFGPGTRLTVL.